These 8 T cell receptor beta chains were sequenced from one sample in a study of radiotherapy plus CTLA-4 blockade in lung cancer. Libraries were prepared by immunoSEQ multiplex PCR; TCRdb keeps only in-frame clonotypes and omits some of them. The repertoire holds some 110,000 clones, with approximately 81% as singletons. Sequenced here: peripheral blood, sampled from a patient treated with radiotherapy plus ipilimumab. These receptors were taken from a human donor with non-small cell lung cancer that progressed on radiotherapy plus ipilimumab. Some clones in this sample may be carry-over from other donors' samples.

This clone was counted once. This sequence joins TRBV5-1 and TRBJ1-3, with a weak D call TRBD1 (6 bases). This CDR3 region has 14 residues. Germline-derived CDR1 and CDR2 are SGHRS and YFSETQ. The V end lost 2 bases, the J end lost 7 bases, and 13 bases lay between the germline ends. The CDR3 region is CASSLGGASNTIYF. The CDR3 DNA follows: TGCGCCAGCAGCTTAGGGGGAGCGTCGAACACCATATATTTT. Full variable domain (missing parts from reference TRBV5-1 and TRBJ1-3): KAGVTQTPRYLIKTRGQQVTLSCSPISGHRSVSWYQQTPGQGLQFLFEYFSETQRNKGNFPGRFSGRQFSNSRSEMNVSTLELGDSALYLCASSLGGASNTIYFGEGSWLTVV.

The rearrangement uses TRBV28 and TRBJ1-1, with no clear D. Germline loops: CDR1 MDHEN, CDR2 SYDVKM. The ends were cut back, 5 bases at V and 4 bases at J, with 14 bases in the middle. This CDR3 has 14 amino acids. The CDR3 DNA reads as TGTGCCAGCAGTGGGCCCGTGAGAGCCACTGAAGCTTTCTTT. Translating it yields CASSGPVRATEAFF.

The chain joins TRBV5-6 to TRBJ2-1, with unresolved D. This CDR3 is built from 15 residues. Trimming cost V 0 bases and J 2 bases, with 9 bases left between them. Germline V gives CDR1 SGHDT, CDR2 YYEEEE. The CDR3 DNA is TGTGCCAGCAGCTTGGTTGAACTACCCTACAATGAGCAGTTCTTC. Residues: CASSLVELPYNEQFF.

CDR3 nucleotide sequence: TGCGCCAGCAGCCACCCCGGGACAGGGTATGAATCTGAAGCTTTCTTT. Protein sequence: CASSHPGTGYESEAFF. The rearrangement links TRBV4-3 to TRBJ1-1, with 9 bases matching TRBD1. Germline loops: CDR1 LGHNA, CDR2 YSLEER. The V and J ends lost 3 bases and 6 bases, in that order; junction bases with no gene match: 11. The CDR3 contains 16 residues.

The chain has TRBV6-5 and TRBJ2-4; TRBD2 matches 7 bases. The germline gives CDR1 MNHEY, CDR2 SVGAGI. Trimming cost V 2 bases and J 6 bases; bases outside gene matches: 4. The CDR3 length is 14 residues. As DNA, the CDR3 is TGTGCCAGCAGTTACGCGGGGGTGGGAAACATTCAGTACTTC. Protein: CASSYAGVGNIQYF.

The rearrangement uses TRBV29-1 and TRBJ2-5, with a tentative D call TRBD2 (6 bases). The V end was cut by 2 bases, the J end by 7 bases, with 17 bases between. Germline assignment: CDR1 SQVTM and CDR2 ANQGSEA. This CDR3 has 14 amino acids. The CDR3 spells CSVEWMRGLGTQYF. As DNA, the CDR3 is TGCAGCGTTGAATGGATGCGGGGACTCGGGACCCAGTACTTC.

CDR3 sequence (DNA): TGTGCCAGCAGCGTAGTGGTCACCAGGAGCACAGATACGCAGTATTTT. This encodes CASSVVVTRSTDTQYF. V usage is TRBV9 and J usage is TRBJ2-3; D remains ambiguous. The ends were cut back, 0 bases at V and 0 bases at J, with 11 bases in the middle. Germline values: CDR1 SGDLS, CDR2 YYNGEE. The length of the CDR3 is 16 residues.

V and J are TRBV7-8 and TRBJ2-3, with 9 bases that match TRBD2. Germline V gene lookup returns CDR1 SGHVS and CDR2 FQNEAQ. The CDR3 is made up of 17 amino acids. The J segment lost 4 bases and the V segment lost 0 bases, leaving 8 bases of the junction unmatched. As DNA, the CDR3 is TGTGCCAGCAGCTTAGCGTTAGCGCGGGGGGGCCCAGATACGCAGTATTTT. It translates to CASSLALARGGPDTQYF.